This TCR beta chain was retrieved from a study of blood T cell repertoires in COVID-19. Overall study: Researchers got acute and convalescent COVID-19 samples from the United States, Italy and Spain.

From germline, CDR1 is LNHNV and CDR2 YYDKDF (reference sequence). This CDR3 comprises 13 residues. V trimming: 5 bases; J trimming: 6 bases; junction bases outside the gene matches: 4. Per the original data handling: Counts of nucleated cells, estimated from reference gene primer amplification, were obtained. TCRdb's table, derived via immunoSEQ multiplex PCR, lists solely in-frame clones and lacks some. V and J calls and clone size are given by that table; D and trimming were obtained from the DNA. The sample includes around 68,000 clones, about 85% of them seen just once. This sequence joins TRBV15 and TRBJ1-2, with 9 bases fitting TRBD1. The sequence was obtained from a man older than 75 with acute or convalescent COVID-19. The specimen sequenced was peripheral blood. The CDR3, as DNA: TGTGCCACCAGCCGACAGGGGGGGGATGGCTACACCTTC. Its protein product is CATSRQGGDGYTF.